This entry lists 27 T cell receptor beta chains sequenced from one sample in a study of cytomegalovirus exposure and HLA in healthy donors. The PCR ran on 60 Vbeta and 13 Jbeta primers. Some clones are missing from TCRdb's copy, which holds only in-frame ones; the method was immunoSEQ multiplex PCR. The sample comprises about 55,000 clones, 70% to 80% of which are singletons, and less than 1.5% rests with the top ten. The sequenced sample consisted of PBMCs. All receptors derive from a female donor in good health and CMV-seronegative.

The chain has TRBV4-3 and TRBJ2-7; 8 nucleotides align to TRBD2. Germline V gene data show CDR1 as LGHNA and CDR2 as YSLEER. Unmatched junction bases numbered 7, after V lost 4 bases and J lost 2 bases. This CDR3 region has 15 residues. The chain's CDR3 is CASSPYPGLAYEQYF. The CDR3 DNA sequence: TGCGCCAGCAGCCCCTATCCGGGACTAGCCTACGAGCAGTACTTC.

The CDR3 DNA follows: TGTGCCAGCAGCTTACGGGAGTCCGGGGAGCTGTTTTTT. As protein: CASSLRESGELFF. The gene calls are TRBV7-3 and TRBJ2-2; the D gene is possibly TRBD2 (6 bases). Germline assignment: CDR1 SGHTA and CDR2 FQGTGA. The V and J ends lost 2 bases and 6 bases respectively, with 7 bases between them. The CDR3 contains 13 residues.

This chain links TRBV9 with TRBJ2-1; D perhaps matches TRBD2 (5 bases). The V gene's germline CDR1 is SGDLS and CDR2 YYNGEE. Trimming cost V 4 bases and J 2 bases, with 16 bases left between them. The CDR3 runs 16 residues. The CDR3 loop is CASSTLGGFPYNEQFF. The DNA of the CDR3 is TGTGCCAGCAGCACCCTTGGCGGGTTTCCCTACAATGAGCAGTTCTTC. The entire variable domain, with the rest obtained from reference TRBV9 and TRBJ2-1, is as follows: DSGVTQTPKHLITATGQRVTLRCSPRSGDLSVYWYQQSLDQGLQFLIQYYNGEERAKGNILERFSAQQFPDLHSELNLSSLELGDSALYFCASSTLGGFPYNEQFFGPGTRLTVL.

The rearrangement links TRBV10-3 to TRBJ2-5; the match to TRBD1 covers 12 bases. CDR1 and CDR2 (germline): ENHRY, SYGVKD. V was clipped by 10 bases and J by 11 bases; unmatched bases: 11. The CDR3 length is 13 residues. The CDR3, as DNA: TGTGCCACCTCCGGGACAGGGGGCGGTGGGCAGTACTTC. Its protein product is CATSGTGGGGQYF.

The chain couples TRBV5-6 to TRBJ1-2; D possibly corresponds to TRBD1 (6 bases). The CDR3 loop spans 12 amino acids. Germline CDR1 SGHDT, CDR2 YYEEEE. V shed 4 bases and J shed 3 bases, with 7 bases lying between them. The CDR3 loop reads CASSAGDYGYTF. The CDR3 DNA reads as TGTGCCAGCAGCGCAGGGGACTATGGCTACACCTTC. Complete variable domain (other parts from reference TRBV5-6 and TRBJ1-2): DAGVTQSPTHLIKTRGQQVTLRCSPKSGHDTVSWYQQALGQGPQFIFQYYEEEERQRGNFPDRFSGHQFPNYSSELNVNALLLGDSALYLCASSAGDYGYTFGSGTRLTVV.

This chain uses TRBV21-1 with TRBJ1-5; the table's D gene call, TRBD1, was not cross checked with the DNA. TRBV21-1 is a known pseudogene. The CDR3 contains 18 residues. This chain's CDR3 is CASSKALLGQGGNQPQHF. In DNA, the CDR3 is TGTGCCAGCAGCAAAGCGCTTTTGGGACAGGGGGGCAATCAGCCCCAGCATTTT.

The CDR3 sequence is CASSSVRTGGNTGELFF. DNA of the CDR3: TGCGCCAGCAGCTCGGTTCGGACAGGGGGGAACACCGGGGAGCTGTTTTTT. V is TRBV5-1 and J is TRBJ2-2; 10 nucleotides align to TRBD1. Germline-derived CDR1 and CDR2 are SGHRS and YFSETQ. The CDR3 extends over 17 amino acids. Germline trimming cut 3 bases from V and 1 base from J; bases unmatched to any gene: 6.

The chain has TRBV5-1 and TRBJ2-3; 14 bases map to TRBD2. There are 16 residues in the CDR3. Losses at the gene ends were 3 bases for V and 6 bases for J; bases not matched to a gene: 6. Germline V CDR1 and CDR2: SGHRS, YFSETQ. Here the CDR3 DNA reads TGCGCCAGCAGCTCGGGACTAGCGGGGGTAACGGATACGCAGTATTTT. This codes for CASSSGLAGVTDTQYF.

J is TRBJ2-2 and V is TRBV15; TRBD1 is a possible D gene (5 bases). The length of the CDR3 is 14 residues. Trimming pared 6 bases from V and 2 bases from J, leaving 10 bases between. CDR1 is LNHNV, CDR2 YYDKDF, per germline (reference sequence). The CDR3 bases are TGTGCCACCAGTCCGACAGACAACACCGGGGAGCTGTTTTTT. It encodes CATSPTDNTGELFF. Full variable domain (rest looked up from reference TRBV15 and TRBJ2-2): DAMVIQNPRYQVTQFGKPVTLSCSQTLNHNVMYWYQQKSSQAPKLLFHYYDKDFNNEADTPDNFQSRRPNTSFCFLDIRSPGLGDTAMYLCATSPTDNTGELFFGEGSRLTVL.

V is TRBV2 and J is TRBJ2-2, with a weak D call TRBD1 (6 bases). Deletions cut 5 bases from V and 4 bases from J, with 8 bases between. Germline CDR1 reads SNHLY; CDR2 reads FYNNEI. This CDR3 is 13 amino acids long. For the CDR3, the DNA is TGTGCCAGCAGTCTACAGGGCACCGGGGAGCTGTTTTTT. Translating it yields CASSLQGTGELFF. Looking up the rest from reference TRBV2 and TRBJ2-2 gives the full variable domain: EPEVTQTPSHQVTQMGQEVILRCVPISNHLYFYWYRQILGQKVEFLVSFYNNEISEKSEIFDDQFSVERPDGSNFTLKIRSTKLEDSAMYFCASSLQGTGELFFGEGSRLTVL.

The V and J genes are TRBV4-1 and TRBJ2-2; 13 bases map to TRBD2. CDR1 is MGHRA and CDR2 is YSYEKL in the germline V gene. This CDR3 is built from 17 residues. Losses at the gene ends were 0 bases for V and 6 bases for J; bases not matched to a gene: 4. CDR3 DNA: TGCGCCAGCAGCCAAGAAACTAGCGGGGGGGTTGCCGGGGAGCTGTTTTTT. Protein sequence: CASSQETSGGVAGELFF.

This rearrangement joins TRBV29-1 to TRBJ1-2, with TRBD1 as a possible D gene (6 bases). This CDR3 has 12 amino acids. Trimming shortened V by 8 bases and J by 3 bases, and 13 bases separated the two germline ends. CDR1 is SQVTM, CDR2 ANQGSEA, per germline. The CDR3 here is CSSRKGDYGYTF. The CDR3 DNA reads TGCAGCAGCCGGAAGGGGGACTATGGCTACACCTTC.

The table lists this clone with a count of one. The chain uses TRBV6-4 and TRBJ2-2, with 8 positions matching TRBD2. Unmatched junction bases numbered 2, after V lost 5 bases and J lost 0 bases. The CDR3 is made up of 15 amino acids. CDR1 is MRHNA and CDR2 is SNTAGT in the germline V gene. The CDR3 loop is CASSPGLANTGELFF. CDR3 nucleotide sequence: TGTGCCAGCAGTCCGGGACTAGCGAACACCGGGGAGCTGTTTTTT.

This chain uses TRBV2 with TRBJ2-7; D not resolved. The CDR3 extends over 12 amino acids. V gave up 6 bases and J gave up 3 bases, with 9 bases separating them. CDR1 is SNHLY and CDR2 is FYNNEI in the germline V gene. This CDR3 is CASSVGNYEQYF. CDR3 nucleotide sequence: TGTGCCAGCAGCGTTGGCAACTACGAGCAGTACTTC.

This clone was seen only once. The genes are TRBV5-1 and TRBJ2-1; 7 bases fit TRBD2. V lost 3 bases to trimming and J lost 0 bases; unmatched junction nucleotides: 6. The germline V gene encodes CDR1 SGHRS and CDR2 YFSETQ. This CDR3 contains 16 residues. For the CDR3, the DNA is TGCGCCAGCAGCTGGCTAGCGGAAAGCTCCTACAATGAGCAGTTCTTC. It translates to CASSWLAESSYNEQFF.

The chain links TRBV7-3 to TRBJ1-1; D gene unclear. V was clipped by 5 bases and J by 0 bases, with 10 bases between them. The CDR3 consists of 14 residues. The germline V gene has CDR1 SGHTA and CDR2 FQGTGA. CDR3 residues: CASSGGFMNTEAFF. CDR3 in DNA: TGTGCCAGCAGCGGAGGATTTATGAACACTGAAGCTTTCTTT.

In DNA form, the CDR3 reads TGTGCCAGCACCCAGACAGGGATGGCAAACACTGAAGCTTTCTTT. It specifies CASTQTGMANTEAFF. The chain links TRBV6-5 to TRBJ1-1, with 7 bases aligning to TRBD1. The CDR3 is 15 amino acids. V lost 7 bases to trimming and J lost 2 bases; unmatched junction nucleotides: 10. Germline lookup yields CDR1 MNHEY and CDR2 SVGAGI.

This sequence joins TRBV2 and TRBJ2-1; 16 bases agree with TRBD2. Germline V gene lookup returns CDR1 SNHLY and CDR2 FYNNEI. The CDR3 sequence is 16 residues long. Trimming took 5 bases from V and 9 from J; bases not matched to a gene: 7. The CDR3 sequence: CASSSGTSGGASEQFF. The CDR3 DNA is TGTGCCAGCAGTTCCGGGACTAGCGGGGGGGCCTCTGAGCAGTTCTTC.

The chain employs TRBV7-9 and TRBJ1-1; 7 nucleotides match TRBD1. V lost 6 bases and J lost 3; bases outside the gene matches: 19. Per germline, CDR1 SEHNR and CDR2 FQNEAQ (reference sequence). The CDR3 extends over 18 amino acids. DNA of the CDR3: TGTGCCAGCAGGCCTAATTTAGACAGGGTTAGGGAGGACACTGAAGCTTTCTTT. Encoded protein: CASRPNLDRVREDTEAFF.

This clone has a single count. V usage is TRBV7-9 and J usage is TRBJ1-2, with TRBD1 as a possible D gene (5 bases). The V and J ends lost 1 base and 2 bases respectively, with 8 bases between them. CDR1 and CDR2 from the germline V gene are SEHNR and FQNEAQ (reference sequence). The CDR3 loop spans 14 amino acids. CDR3 nucleotides: TGTGCCAGCAGCTTAGTAGGGGCGAACTATGGCTACACCTTC. Encoded protein: CASSLVGANYGYTF.

In its sample, this clone was seen once. The genes are TRBV6-6 and TRBJ1-1; D may be TRBD1 (6 bases). V was cut by 7 bases and J by 4 bases, with 16 bases left in between. Germline V gives CDR1 MNHNY, CDR2 SVGAGI (reference sequence). CDR3 length: 14 amino acids. In DNA, the CDR3 is TGTGCCAGCACCTCCAAGACAGGAACCACTGAAGCTTTCTTT. Its translation: CASTSKTGTTEAFF.

This clone has just one count. The chain joins TRBV27 to TRBJ1-1, with TRBD1 matching over 10 bases. V was pared by 5 bases and J by 4 bases, with 4 bases of the junction left unmatched. The CDR3 is made up of 14 amino acids. From germline, CDR1 is MNHEY and CDR2 SMNVEV (reference sequence). Written as DNA, the CDR3 is TGTGCCAGCAGTCTCCGGACAGGGGGCACTGAAGCTTTCTTT. This encodes CASSLRTGGTEAFF.

The rearrangement joins TRBV9 to TRBJ1-5; 8 positions agree with TRBD1. The J segment lost 6 bases and the V segment lost 3 bases, leaving 8 bases of the junction unmatched. This CDR3 has 15 residues. Looked up from germline, CDR1 is SGDLS and CDR2 is YYNGEE. The CDR3 nucleotides read TGTGCCAGCAGCGAGACAGGGGACCCCTTTCAGCCCCAGCATTTT. It codes for CASSETGDPFQPQHF.

CDR3 bases: TGTGCCAGCAGCTTTTCGGGGACTGAAGCTTTCTTT. As protein: CASSFSGTEAFF. This chain connects TRBV7-2 to TRBJ1-1; D unresolved. The germline V gene encodes CDR1 SGHTA and CDR2 FQGNSA. This CDR3 region has 12 residues. V was pared by 3 bases and J by 5 bases, with 7 bases between. The whole variable domain, filled in from reference TRBV7-2 and TRBJ1-1, reads GAGVSQSPSNKVTEKGKDVELRCDPISGHTALYWYRQSLGQGLEFLIYFQGNSAPDKSGLPSDRFSAERTGGSVSTLTIQRTQQEDSAVYLCASSFSGTEAFFGQGTRLTVV.

The chain uses TRBV6-6 and TRBJ1-1, with no clear D. V was pared by 11 bases and J by 3 bases, with 10 bases between. Germline V lookup: CDR1 MNHNY, CDR2 SVGAGI (reference sequence). This CDR3 contains 11 residues. CDR3 nucleotide sequence: TGTGCCGCGGGAAGGGACACTGAAGCTTTCTTT. Translated: CAAGRDTEAFF.

The V and J genes are TRBV2 and TRBJ2-5; tentative D call: TRBD1 (6 bases). The V and J ends lost 4 bases and 2 bases respectively, with 20 bases between them. There are 17 residues in the CDR3. The germline V gene encodes CDR1 SNHLY and CDR2 FYNNEI. CDR3 in DNA: TGTGCCAGCAGTGGCCCCCCGGAGACAGGCCTGCAAGAGACCCAGTACTTC. This codes for CASSGPPETGLQETQYF.

Regarding this clone: At one of its ends the junction is not consistent with the germline gene, which may arise from a read error. The rearrangement uses TRBV7-9 and TRBJ2-7, with 8 bases fitting TRBD1. The germline gives CDR1 SEHNR, CDR2 FQNEAQ (reference sequence). There are 15 residues in the CDR3. The CDR3 region has the DNA TGTTCCAGCAGCTTAGGTTTCAGGGGGCCCTACGAGCAGTACTTC. It is translated as CSSSLGFRGPYEQYF.